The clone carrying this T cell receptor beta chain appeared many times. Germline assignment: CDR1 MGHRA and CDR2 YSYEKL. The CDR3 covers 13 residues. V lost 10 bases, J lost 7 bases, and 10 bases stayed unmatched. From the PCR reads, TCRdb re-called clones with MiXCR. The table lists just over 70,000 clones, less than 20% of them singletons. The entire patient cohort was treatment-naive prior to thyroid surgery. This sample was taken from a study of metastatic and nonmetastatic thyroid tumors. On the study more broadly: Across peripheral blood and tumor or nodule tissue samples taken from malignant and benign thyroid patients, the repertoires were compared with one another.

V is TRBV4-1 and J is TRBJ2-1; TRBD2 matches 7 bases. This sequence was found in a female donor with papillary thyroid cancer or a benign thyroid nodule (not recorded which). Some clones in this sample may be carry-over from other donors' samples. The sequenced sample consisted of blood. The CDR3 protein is CATGDYLRNEQFF. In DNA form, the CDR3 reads TGCGCCACCGGGGACTACCTTCGTAATGAGCAGTTCTTC.